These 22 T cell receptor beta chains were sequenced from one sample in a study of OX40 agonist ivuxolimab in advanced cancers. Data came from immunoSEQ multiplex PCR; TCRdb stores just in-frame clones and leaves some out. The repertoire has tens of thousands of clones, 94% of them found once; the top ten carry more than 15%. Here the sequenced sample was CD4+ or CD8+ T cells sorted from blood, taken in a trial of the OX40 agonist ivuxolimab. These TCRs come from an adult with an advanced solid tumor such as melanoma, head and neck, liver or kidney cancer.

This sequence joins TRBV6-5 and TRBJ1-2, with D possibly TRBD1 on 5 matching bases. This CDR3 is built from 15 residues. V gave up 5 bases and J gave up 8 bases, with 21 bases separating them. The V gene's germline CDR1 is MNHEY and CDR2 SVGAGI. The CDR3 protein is CASSGGRQPSWGYTF. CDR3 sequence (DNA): TGTGCCAGCAGTGGGGGGAGGCAGCCAAGCTGGGGCTACACCTTC.

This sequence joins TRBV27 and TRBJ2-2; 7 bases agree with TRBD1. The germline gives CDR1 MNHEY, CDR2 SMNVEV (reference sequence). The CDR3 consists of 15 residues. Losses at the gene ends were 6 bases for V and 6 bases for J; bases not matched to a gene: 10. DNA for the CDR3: TGTGCCAGCAGCCCAGTGAGGGGGCTCGCCGGGGAGCTGTTTTTT. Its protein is CASSPVRGLAGELFF.

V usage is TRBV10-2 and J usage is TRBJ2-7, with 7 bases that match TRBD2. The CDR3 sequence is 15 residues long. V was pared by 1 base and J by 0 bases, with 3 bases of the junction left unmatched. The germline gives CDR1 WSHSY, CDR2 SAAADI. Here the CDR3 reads CASSEWLADSYEQYF. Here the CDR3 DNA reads TGCGCCAGCAGTGAGTGGCTAGCGGACTCCTACGAGCAGTACTTC.

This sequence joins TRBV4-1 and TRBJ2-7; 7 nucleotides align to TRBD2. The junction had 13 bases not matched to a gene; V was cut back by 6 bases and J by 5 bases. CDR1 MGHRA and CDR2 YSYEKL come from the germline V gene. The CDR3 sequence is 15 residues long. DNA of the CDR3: TGCGCCAGCAGAACCGTCGCGGGGGTTTGGGACGAGCAGTACTTC. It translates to CASRTVAGVWDEQYF.

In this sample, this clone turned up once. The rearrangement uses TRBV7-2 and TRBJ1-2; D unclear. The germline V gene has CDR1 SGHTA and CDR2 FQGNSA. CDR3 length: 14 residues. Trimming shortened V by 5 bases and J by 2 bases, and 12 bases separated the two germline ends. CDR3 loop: CASSPGGLNYGYTF. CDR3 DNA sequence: TGTGCCAGCAGCCCCGGCGGACTAAACTATGGCTACACCTTC.

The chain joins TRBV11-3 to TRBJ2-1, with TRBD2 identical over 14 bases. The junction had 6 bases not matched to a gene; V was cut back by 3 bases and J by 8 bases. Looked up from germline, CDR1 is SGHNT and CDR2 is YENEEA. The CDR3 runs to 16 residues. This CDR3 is CASSFRTSGGRDEQFF. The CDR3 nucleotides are TGTGCCAGCAGCTTTCGGACTAGCGGGGGGAGGGATGAGCAGTTCTTC.

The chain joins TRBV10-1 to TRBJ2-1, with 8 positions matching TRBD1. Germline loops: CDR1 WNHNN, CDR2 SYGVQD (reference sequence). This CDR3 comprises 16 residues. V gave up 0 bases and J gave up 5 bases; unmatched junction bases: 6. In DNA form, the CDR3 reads TGCGCCAGCAGTGAGTCGCCGACAGGGGAGCACAATGAGCAGTTCTTC. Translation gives CASSESPTGEHNEQFF.

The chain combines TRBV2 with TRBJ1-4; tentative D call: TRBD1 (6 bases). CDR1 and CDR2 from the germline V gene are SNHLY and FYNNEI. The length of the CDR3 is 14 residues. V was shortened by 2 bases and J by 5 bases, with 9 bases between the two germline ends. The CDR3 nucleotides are TGTGCCAGCAGTGAAATAGGGGGAAATGAAAAACTGTTTTTT. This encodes CASSEIGGNEKLFF.

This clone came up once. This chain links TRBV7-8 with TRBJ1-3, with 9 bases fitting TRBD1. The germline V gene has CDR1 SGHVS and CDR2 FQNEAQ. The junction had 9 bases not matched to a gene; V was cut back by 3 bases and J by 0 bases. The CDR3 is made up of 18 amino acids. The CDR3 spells CASSLDGQGLFSGNTIYF. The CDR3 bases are TGTGCCAGCAGCTTGGACGGACAGGGGCTCTTCTCTGGAAACACCATATATTTT.

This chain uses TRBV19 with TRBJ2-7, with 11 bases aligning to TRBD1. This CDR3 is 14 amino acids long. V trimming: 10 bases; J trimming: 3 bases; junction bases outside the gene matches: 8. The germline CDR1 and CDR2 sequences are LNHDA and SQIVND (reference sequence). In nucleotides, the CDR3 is TGTGCCACCGGGCCGGGACAGGGGGGCTACGAGCAGTACTTC. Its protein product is CATGPGQGGYEQYF.

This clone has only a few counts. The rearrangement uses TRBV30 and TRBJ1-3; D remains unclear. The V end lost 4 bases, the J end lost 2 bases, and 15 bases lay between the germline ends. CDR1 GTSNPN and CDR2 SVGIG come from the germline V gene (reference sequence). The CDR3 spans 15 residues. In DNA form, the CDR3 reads TGTGCCTGGACCTGGGGAGGGAGGCCTGGAAACACCATATATTTT. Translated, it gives CAWTWGGRPGNTIYF.

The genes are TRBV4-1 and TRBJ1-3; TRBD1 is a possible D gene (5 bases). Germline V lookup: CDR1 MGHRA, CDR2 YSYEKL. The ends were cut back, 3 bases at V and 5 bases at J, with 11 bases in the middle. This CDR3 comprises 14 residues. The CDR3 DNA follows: TGCGCCAGCAGCCAGACCAGGGTGAGAAACACCATATATTTT. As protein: CASSQTRVRNTIYF.

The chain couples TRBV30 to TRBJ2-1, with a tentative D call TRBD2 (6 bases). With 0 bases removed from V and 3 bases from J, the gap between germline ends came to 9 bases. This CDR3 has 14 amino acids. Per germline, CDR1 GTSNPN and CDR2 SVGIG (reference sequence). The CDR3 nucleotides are TGTGCCTGGAGTGTATGGGGGGTCTACAATGAGCAGTTCTTC. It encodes CAWSVWGVYNEQFF.

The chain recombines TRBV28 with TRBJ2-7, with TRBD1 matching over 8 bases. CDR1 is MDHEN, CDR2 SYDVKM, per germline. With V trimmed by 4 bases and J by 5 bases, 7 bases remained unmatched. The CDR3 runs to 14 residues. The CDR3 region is CASSSRRTGNEQYF. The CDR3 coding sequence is TGTGCCAGCAGTTCTCGGCGGACAGGGAACGAGCAGTACTTC.

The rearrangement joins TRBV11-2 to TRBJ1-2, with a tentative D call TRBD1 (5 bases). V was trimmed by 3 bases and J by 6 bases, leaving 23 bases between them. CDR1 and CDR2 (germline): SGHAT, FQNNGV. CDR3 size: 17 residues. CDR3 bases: TGTGCCAGCAGCTTCGACTCCGACAGTTTTCTCCCCCATGGCTACACCTTC. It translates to CASSFDSDSFLPHGYTF.

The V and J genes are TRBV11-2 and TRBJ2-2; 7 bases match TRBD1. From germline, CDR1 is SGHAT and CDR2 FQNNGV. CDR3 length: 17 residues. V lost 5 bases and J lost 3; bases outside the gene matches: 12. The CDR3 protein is CASSIWGRGLDTGELFF. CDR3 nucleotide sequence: TGTGCCAGCAGCATTTGGGGAAGGGGGCTGGACACCGGGGAGCTGTTTTTT.

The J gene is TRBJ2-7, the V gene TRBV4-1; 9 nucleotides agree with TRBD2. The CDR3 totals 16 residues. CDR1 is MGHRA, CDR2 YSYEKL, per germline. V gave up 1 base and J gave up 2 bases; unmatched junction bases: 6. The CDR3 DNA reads TGCGCCAGCAGCCAAGTCGACCTAGCGGGGACCTACGAGCAGTACTTC. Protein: CASSQVDLAGTYEQYF.

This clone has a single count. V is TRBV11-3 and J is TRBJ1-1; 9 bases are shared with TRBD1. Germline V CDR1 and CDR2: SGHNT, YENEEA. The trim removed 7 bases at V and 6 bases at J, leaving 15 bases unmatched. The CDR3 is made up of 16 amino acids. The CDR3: CASIKSGDRDFSEAFF. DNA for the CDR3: TGTGCCAGCATCAAATCCGGGGACAGGGATTTCTCTGAAGCTTTCTTT.

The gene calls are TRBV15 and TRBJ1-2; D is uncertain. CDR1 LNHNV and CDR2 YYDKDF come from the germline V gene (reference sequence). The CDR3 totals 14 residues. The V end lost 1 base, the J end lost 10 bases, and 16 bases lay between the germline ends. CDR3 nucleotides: TGTGCCACCAGCAGAGCCTCGAGCCTGCGGGACTACACCTTC. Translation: CATSRASSLRDYTF. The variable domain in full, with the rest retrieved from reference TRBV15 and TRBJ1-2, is DAMVIQNPRYQVTQFGKPVTLSCSQTLNHNVMYWYQQKSSQAPKLLFHYYDKDFNNEADTPDNFQSRRPNTSFCFLDIRSPGLGDTAMYLCATSRASSLRDYTFGSGTRLTVV.

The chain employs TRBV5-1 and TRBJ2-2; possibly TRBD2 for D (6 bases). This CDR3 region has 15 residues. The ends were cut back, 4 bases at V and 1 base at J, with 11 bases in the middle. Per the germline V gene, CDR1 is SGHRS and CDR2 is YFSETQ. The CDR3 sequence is CASSTGLLNTGELFF. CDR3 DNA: TGCGCCAGCAGCACGGGACTTTTGAACACCGGGGAGCTGTTTTTT.

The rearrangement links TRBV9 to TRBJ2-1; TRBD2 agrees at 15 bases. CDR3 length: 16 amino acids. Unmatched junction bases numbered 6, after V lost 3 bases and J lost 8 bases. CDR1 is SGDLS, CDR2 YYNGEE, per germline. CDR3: CASSAGLAGGQYEQFF. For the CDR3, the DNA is TGTGCCAGCAGCGCCGGACTAGCGGGGGGGCAGTATGAGCAGTTCTTC.

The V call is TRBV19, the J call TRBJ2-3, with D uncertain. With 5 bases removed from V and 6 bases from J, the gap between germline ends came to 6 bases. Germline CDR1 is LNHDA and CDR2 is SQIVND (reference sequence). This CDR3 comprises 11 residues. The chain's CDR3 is CASSQPDTQYF. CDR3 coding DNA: TGTGCCAGTAGTCAACCGGATACGCAGTATTTT.